This TCR beta chain was sequenced during a study of T cells after yellow fever vaccination. TCRdb recomputed calls from the 5' RACE reads with MiXCR, one row per CDR3 protein. The sample lists about 310,000 distinct CDR3 sequences, around 3.6% occurring once. This CDR3 has 15 residues. Between the trimmed V and J ends, which lost 0 bases and 2 bases, there was a span of 8 bases. Germline V lookup: CDR1 LGHDT, CDR2 YNNKEL (reference sequence). This chain connects TRBV3-1 to TRBJ1-3; D possibly corresponds to TRBD1 (5 bases). This receptor was obtained from a young man who received the YFV17D yellow fever vaccine. The source material was PBMCs, sampled on the day of the yellow fever booster vaccination. The CDR3 coding sequence is TGTGCCAGCAGCCAAGACAAGGGGACTGGAAACACCATATATTTT. Translation gives CASSQDKGTGNTIYF.